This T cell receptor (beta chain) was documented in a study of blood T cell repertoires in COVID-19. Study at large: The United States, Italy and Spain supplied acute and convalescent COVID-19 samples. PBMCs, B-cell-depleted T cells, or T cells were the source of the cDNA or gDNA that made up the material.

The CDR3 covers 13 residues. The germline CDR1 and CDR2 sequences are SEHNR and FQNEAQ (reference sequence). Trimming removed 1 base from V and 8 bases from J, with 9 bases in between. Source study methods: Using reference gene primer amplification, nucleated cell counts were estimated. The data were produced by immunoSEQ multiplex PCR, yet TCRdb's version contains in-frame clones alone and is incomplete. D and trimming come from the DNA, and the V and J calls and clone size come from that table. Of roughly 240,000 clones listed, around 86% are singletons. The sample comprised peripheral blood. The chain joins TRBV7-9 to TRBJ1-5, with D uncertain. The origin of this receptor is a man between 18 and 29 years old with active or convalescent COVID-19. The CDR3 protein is CASSLGPIEPQHF. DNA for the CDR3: TGTGCCAGCAGCTTAGGGCCGATCGAGCCCCAGCATTTT.